The source of this T cell receptor (beta chain) is a study of T cells in Graves' hyperthyroidism and ophthalmopathy. Study details: Peripheral blood was collected at initial diagnosis, before any treatment. Study-wide results and limits: Before onset, by a median of about seven months, the model predicted ophthalmopathy.

TCR beta CDR3 region amplification was performed from RNA transcripts. The TCR CDR3 was amplified in a first-round RT-PCR using the HTBI primer set. TCRdb fed the multiplex PCR reads into MiXCR, producing one record per CDR3 protein. Of roughly 500,000 distinct CDR3 sequences listed, about 15% are singletons. About this clonotype: No antigen is known for it.

After removal of 6 bases from V and 0 bases from J, the junction contained 5 bases not matched to a gene. Germline CDR1 is MDHEN and CDR2 is SYDVKM. The CDR3 loop spans 16 amino acids. The genes are TRBV28 and TRBJ2-6; 7 positions agree with TRBD2. This clonotype originated in a woman aged 25-40 years with Graves' ophthalmopathy. Material for sequencing was blood. The chain's CDR3 is CASSRAGFSGANVLTF. The CDR3 region has the DNA TGTGCCAGCAGCCGAGCGGGGTTCTCTGGGGCCAACGTCCTGACTTTC.